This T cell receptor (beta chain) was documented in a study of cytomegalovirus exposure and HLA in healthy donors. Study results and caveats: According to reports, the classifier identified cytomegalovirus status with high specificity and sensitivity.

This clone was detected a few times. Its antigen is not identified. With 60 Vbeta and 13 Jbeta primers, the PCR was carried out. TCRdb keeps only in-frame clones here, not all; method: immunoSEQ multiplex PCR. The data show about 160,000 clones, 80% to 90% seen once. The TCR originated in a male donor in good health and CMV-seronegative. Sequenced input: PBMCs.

The CDR3 bases are TGCGCCAGCAGCCCCGGGCAGACAGGGAGCAACACTGAAGCTTTCTTT. As protein: CASSPGQTGSNTEAFF. V usage is TRBV5-1 and J usage is TRBJ1-1; 7 positions match TRBD1. CDR1 is SGHRS, CDR2 YFSETQ, per germline. Trimming at V came to 4 bases and at J to 2 bases, leaving 11 bases not matched to a gene. The CDR3 is 16 residues long. Complete variable domain (other parts from reference TRBV5-1 and TRBJ1-1): KAGVTQTPRYLIKTRGQQVTLSCSPISGHRSVSWYQQTPGQGLQFLFEYFSETQRNKGNFPGRFSGRQFSNSRSEMNVSTLELGDSALYLCASSPGQTGSNTEAFFGQGTRLTVV.